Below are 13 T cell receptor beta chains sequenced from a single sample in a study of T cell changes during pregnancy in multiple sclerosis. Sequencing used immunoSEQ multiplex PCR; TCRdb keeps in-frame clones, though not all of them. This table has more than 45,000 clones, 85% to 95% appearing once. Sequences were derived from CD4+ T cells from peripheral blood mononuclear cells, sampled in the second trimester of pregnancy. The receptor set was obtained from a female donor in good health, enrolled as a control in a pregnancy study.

CDR3 residues: CASSLWQGSEQFF. CDR3 nucleotide sequence: TGTGCCAGCAGTTTATGGCAGGGTAGTGAGCAGTTCTTC. This sequence joins TRBV27 and TRBJ2-1, with D tentatively TRBD1 (5 bases). V dropped 1 base and J dropped 9 bases, with 10 bases sitting between them. Germline CDR1 is MNHEY and CDR2 is SMNVEV (reference sequence). The CDR3 runs 13 residues.

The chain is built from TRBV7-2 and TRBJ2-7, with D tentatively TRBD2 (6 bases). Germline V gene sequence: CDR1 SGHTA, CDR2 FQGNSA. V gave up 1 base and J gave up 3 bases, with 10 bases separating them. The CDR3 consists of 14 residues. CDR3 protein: CASSLGLAIYEQYF. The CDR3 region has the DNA TGTGCCAGCAGCTTAGGGCTAGCGATCTACGAGCAGTACTTC.

CDR3 sequence: CASSFQDRDNYGYTF. CDR3 coding DNA: TGTGCCAGCAGTTTCCAGGACAGGGATAACTATGGCTACACCTTC. The chain has TRBV28 and TRBJ1-2; TRBD1 agrees at 8 bases. Trimming cost V 3 bases and J 1 base; bases outside gene matches: 4. The CDR3 is 15 residues long. The germline gives CDR1 MDHEN, CDR2 SYDVKM.

In nucleotides, the CDR3 is TGTGCCAGCAGTTACAGTACTGGGGGGTTCAATCAGCCCCAGCATTTT. Translating it yields CASSYSTGGFNQPQHF. The chain is built from TRBV6-6 and TRBJ1-5; perhaps TRBD1 as D (5 bases). CDR3 length: 16 amino acids. Germline CDR1 reads MNHNY; CDR2 reads SVGAGI (reference sequence). Trimming removed 2 bases at V and 3 bases at J, with 14 bases between.

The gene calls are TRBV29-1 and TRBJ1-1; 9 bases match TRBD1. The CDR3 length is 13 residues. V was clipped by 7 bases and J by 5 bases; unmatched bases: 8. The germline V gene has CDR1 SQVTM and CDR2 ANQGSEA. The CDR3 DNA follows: TGCAGCGGAACAGGGGGCGCGGGTACTGAAGCTTTCTTT. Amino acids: CSGTGGAGTEAFF.

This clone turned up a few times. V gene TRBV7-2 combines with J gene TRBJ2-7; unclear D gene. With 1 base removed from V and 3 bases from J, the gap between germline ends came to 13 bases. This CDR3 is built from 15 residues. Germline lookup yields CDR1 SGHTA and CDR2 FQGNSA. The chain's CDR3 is CASSLVPLGGYEQYF. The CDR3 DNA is TGTGCCAGCAGCTTAGTTCCCCTCGGCGGCTACGAGCAGTACTTC.

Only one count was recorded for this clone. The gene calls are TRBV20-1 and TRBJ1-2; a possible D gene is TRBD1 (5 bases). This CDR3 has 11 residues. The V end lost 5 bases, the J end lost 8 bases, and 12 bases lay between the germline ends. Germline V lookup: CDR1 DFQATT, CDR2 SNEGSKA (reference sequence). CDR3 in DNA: TGCAGTGCTGACCCAGGGAACGGCTACACCTTC. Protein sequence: CSADPGNGYTF.

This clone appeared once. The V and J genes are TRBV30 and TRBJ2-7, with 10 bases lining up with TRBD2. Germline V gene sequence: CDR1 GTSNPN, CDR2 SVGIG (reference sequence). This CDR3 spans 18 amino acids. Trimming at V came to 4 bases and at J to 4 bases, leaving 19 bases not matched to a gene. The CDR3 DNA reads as TGTGCCTGGACCACCGGACTAGCGGATAGTGAAGGACTGTACGAGCAGTACTTC. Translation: CAWTTGLADSEGLYEQYF.

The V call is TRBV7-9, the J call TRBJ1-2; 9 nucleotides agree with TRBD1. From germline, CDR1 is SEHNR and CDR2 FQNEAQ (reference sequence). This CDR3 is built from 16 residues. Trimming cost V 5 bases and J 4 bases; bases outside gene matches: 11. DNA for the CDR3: TGTGCCAGCAGCGATCAAACAGGGGGCGGATTCTATGGCTACACCTTC. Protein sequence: CASSDQTGGGFYGYTF.

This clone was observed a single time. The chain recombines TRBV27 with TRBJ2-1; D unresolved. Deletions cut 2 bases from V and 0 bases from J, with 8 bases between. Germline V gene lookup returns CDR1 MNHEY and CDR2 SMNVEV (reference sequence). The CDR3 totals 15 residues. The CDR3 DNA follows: TGTGCCAGCAGTTTAGTTCCAAACTCCTACAATGAGCAGTTCTTC. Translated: CASSLVPNSYNEQFF.

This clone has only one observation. The CDR3 DNA sequence: TGTGCCAGCAGTCGTACAGATACGCAGTATTTT. It yields the protein CASSRTDTQYF. V is TRBV28 and J is TRBJ2-3; no reliable D call. Germline CDR1 MDHEN, CDR2 SYDVKM. This CDR3 comprises 11 residues. V was trimmed by 5 bases and J by 3 bases, leaving 3 bases between them.

CDR3 amino acids: CASSPLGQVNSYEQYF. CDR3 nucleotide sequence: TGTGCCAGCTCACCATTGGGCCAGGTCAACTCCTACGAGCAGTACTTC. The J gene is TRBJ2-7, the V gene TRBV18; D unresolved. The V end was cut by 2 bases, the J end by 0 bases, with 14 bases between. In germline, CDR1 is KGHSH, CDR2 LQKENI. The CDR3 is made up of 16 amino acids.

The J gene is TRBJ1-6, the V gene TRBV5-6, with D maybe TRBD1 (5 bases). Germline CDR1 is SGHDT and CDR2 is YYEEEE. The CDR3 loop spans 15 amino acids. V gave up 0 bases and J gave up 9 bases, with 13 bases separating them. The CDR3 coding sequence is TGTGCCAGCAGCTTGGGGGGACTGAGAAGTTCACCCCTCCACTTT. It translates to CASSLGGLRSSPLHF.